This T cell receptor (beta chain) is from a study of Ad26.COV2.S vaccination and SARS-CoV-2 variants. Only in-frame clones appear in the TCRdb table, and some are missing; sequencing was by immunoSEQ multiplex PCR. The table records some 500,000 clones, about 91% of them present only once. The CDR3 length is 15 residues. Germline CDR1 SGDLS, CDR2 YYNGEE. J lost 0 bases, V lost 7 bases, and 6 bases had no gene match. The study, taken as a whole, reports: TCR breadth and depth estimates may have understated total T cell responses. Whether participants received vaccine or placebo, their non-spike TCR breadth was similar.

Regarding this clone: As yet, its antigen is unknown.

Treatment defined: over 15 received Ad26.COV2.S at low or high dose, single or two shots; about 5 received placebo; per-sample allocation not given. Following the first vaccine or placebo injection, samples were taken on day 63. Boston supplied an adult donor aged 18-55 years. The source of this sequence is a person aged 18-60 years who received the Ad26.COV2.S COVID-19 vaccine or a placebo. The input for sequencing was peripheral blood, taken in a trial of Ad26.COV2.S vaccine versus placebo. The chain couples TRBV9 to TRBJ2-3; the match to TRBD2 covers 9 bases. CDR3 sequence: CASRATSGSTDTQYF. The CDR3, as DNA: TGTGCCAGCCGGGCGACTAGCGGTAGCACAGATACGCAGTATTTT.